Below, 24 T cell receptor beta chains from the same sample are listed, as sequenced in a study of CD8+CD57+ T cells in acquired aplastic anemia. Both TCR beta VDJ combination and CDR3 sequence profiling were carried out. Genomic DNA was the template for this profiling. A single record per CDR3 protein comes from TCRdb applying MiXCR to the reads. The table records approximately 220,000 distinct CDR3 sequences, about half of them present only once. CD8+CD57+ cell expansion had been shown by flow cytometry in patients chosen for sequencing. Sequenced sample: sorted CD4+, CD8+, or CD8+CD57+ T cells (not recorded which) from PBMCs. Source of these receptors: a human donor with aplastic anemia.

This clonotype was seen repeatedly, ten times or more. This sequence joins TRBV5-1 and TRBJ1-1; no clear D. CDR1 and CDR2 from the germline V gene are SGHRS and YFSETQ. The CDR3 is made up of 12 amino acids. V was shortened by 0 bases and J by 8 bases, with 8 bases between the two germline ends. CDR3: CASSLVGEEAFF. DNA for the CDR3: TGCGCCAGCAGCTTGGTTGGGGAGGAAGCTTTCTTT. Full variable domain (rest looked up from reference TRBV5-1 and TRBJ1-1): KAGVTQTPRYLIKTRGQQVTLSCSPISGHRSVSWYQQTPGQGLQFLFEYFSETQRNKGNFPGRFSGRQFSNSRSEMNVSTLELGDSALYLCASSLVGEEAFFGQGTRLTVV.

This clonotype occurred many times. The CDR3, as DNA: TGCGCCAGCACGAAGGGACAGAGAGGAGAGACCCAGTACTTC. Translation gives CASTKGQRGETQYF. The V call is TRBV5-1, the J call TRBJ2-5; 7 bases match TRBD1. J was trimmed by 4 bases and V by 6 bases; bases with no gene match: 9. This CDR3 comprises 14 residues. The germline V gene encodes CDR1 SGHRS and CDR2 YFSETQ. Supplemented by reference TRBV5-1 and TRBJ2-5, the full variable domain reads KAGVTQTPRYLIKTRGQQVTLSCSPISGHRSVSWYQQTPGQGLQFLFEYFSETQRNKGNFPGRFSGRQFSNSRSEMNVSTLELGDSALYLCASTKGQRGETQYFGPGTRLLVL.

The chain employs TRBV7-7 and TRBJ2-3, with TRBD2 matching over 13 bases. V was pared by 5 bases and J by 4 bases, with 6 bases of the junction left unmatched. Germline V gene lookup returns CDR1 SSHAT and CDR2 FNYEAQ (reference sequence). This CDR3 spans 16 amino acids. In DNA form, the CDR3 reads TGTGCCAGCAGCCACGGGACTAGCGGGGCCTCAGATACGCAGTATTTT. Protein product: CASSHGTSGASDTQYF. The full variable domain, completed using reference TRBV7-7 and TRBJ2-3, is GAGVSQSPRYKVTKRGQDVTLRCDPISSHATLYWYQQALGQGPEFLTYFNYEAQPDKSGLPSDRFSAERPEGSISTLTIQRTEQRDSAMYRCASSHGTSGASDTQYFGPGTRLTVL.

This clonotype was seen repeatedly, ten times or more. This chain uses TRBV6-6 with TRBJ1-2, with 8 bases that match TRBD1. The V and J ends lost 5 bases and 8 bases, in that order; junction bases with no gene match: 4. This CDR3 spans 12 amino acids. Germline V gives CDR1 MNHNY, CDR2 SVGAGI (reference sequence). In DNA form, the CDR3 reads TGTGCCAGCAGTCAGGACAGGGTCGGCTACACCTTC. Translating gives CASSQDRVGYTF.

The chain links TRBV28 to TRBJ2-7; D might be TRBD2 (5 bases). CDR1 MDHEN and CDR2 SYDVKM come from the germline V gene. V gave up 5 bases and J gave up 3 bases, with 11 bases separating them. CDR3 length: 13 amino acids. CDR3 amino acids: CASSRGGYYEQYF. Here the CDR3 DNA reads TGTGCCAGCAGTCGAGGAGGATACTACGAGCAGTACTTC.

The table lists this clonotype with many counts. The chain recombines TRBV20-1 with TRBJ2-3; no clear D gene. Trimming took off 1 base at V and 1 base at J, with 3 bases between the two ends. Germline V gene lookup returns CDR1 DFQATT and CDR2 SNEGSKA (reference sequence). There are 12 residues in the CDR3. This CDR3 reads CSARVGTDTQYF. The CDR3 DNA follows: TGCAGTGCTAGAGTCGGCACAGATACGCAGTATTTT.

This clonotype was detected only a few times. Written as DNA, the CDR3 is TGTGCCAGCAGCCCGTCAGGGGCCAGCACAGATACGCAGTATTTT. Translating gives CASSPSGASTDTQYF. J is TRBJ2-3 and V is TRBV7-3; tentative D call: TRBD1 (6 bases). Germline CDR1 and CDR2: SGHTA and FQGTGA. This CDR3 contains 15 residues. The V gene lost 5 bases and the J gene lost 0 bases, with 12 bases spanning the gap. Looking up the rest from reference TRBV7-3 and TRBJ2-3 gives the full variable domain: GAGVSQTPSNKVTEKGKYVELRCDPISGHTALYWYRQSLGQGPEFLIYFQGTGAADDSGLPNDRFFAVRPEGSVSTLKIQRTERGDSAVYLCASSPSGASTDTQYFGPGTRLTVL.

There are many counts of this clonotype. The chain is built from TRBV6-5 and TRBJ2-3; D is ambiguous. The CDR3 loop spans 12 amino acids. The ends were cut back, 5 bases at V and 10 bases at J, with 13 bases in the middle. CDR1 is MNHEY, CDR2 SVGAGI, per germline. In DNA form, the CDR3 reads TGTGCCAGCAGTCCCCCCGGTGGAGCGCAGTATTTT. This sequence encodes CASSPPGGAQYF.

This clonotype was detected many times. This rearrangement joins TRBV6-5 to TRBJ2-7; no clear D. Per the germline V gene, CDR1 is MNHEY and CDR2 is SVGAGI. Trimming shortened V by 0 bases and J by 3 bases, and 9 bases separated the two germline ends. This CDR3 is 14 amino acids long. The CDR3 bases are TGTGCCAGCAGTTACTCGACCGCGAACTACGAGCAGTACTTC. This encodes CASSYSTANYEQYF.

The chain couples TRBV2 to TRBJ1-5, with 8 bases fitting TRBD1. Trimming at V came to 9 bases and at J to 4 bases, leaving 5 bases not matched to a gene. Germline V gene lookup returns CDR1 SNHLY and CDR2 FYNNEI. The CDR3 extends over 13 amino acids. CDR3 loop: CASRRQGNQPQHF. CDR3 coding DNA: TGTGCCAGTCGACGACAGGGGAATCAGCCCCAGCATTTT.

The chain carries TRBV19 and TRBJ1-1; D ambiguous. CDR1 is LNHDA and CDR2 is SQIVND in the germline V gene (reference sequence). V lost 3 bases, J lost 4 bases, and 9 bases lay in between. The CDR3 runs 13 residues. CDR3: CASSMLTGTEAFF. CDR3 nucleotides: TGTGCCAGTAGTATGCTGACTGGCACTGAAGCTTTCTTT.

V gene TRBV5-1 combines with J gene TRBJ1-2, with D maybe TRBD1 (5 bases). The CDR3 loop spans 14 amino acids. Germline V lookup: CDR1 SGHRS, CDR2 YFSETQ. V dropped 4 bases and J dropped 4 bases, with 14 bases sitting between them. Here the CDR3 DNA reads TGCGCCAGCAGCCCTTTACAGGTGGGCTATGGCTACACCTTC. Translated: CASSPLQVGYGYTF.

This clonotype has a handful of counts. Given a much more abundant clone one base away, this may be a read error. The rearrangement links TRBV12-5 to TRBJ1-1; D is ambiguous. CDR3 length: 13 amino acids. In germline, CDR1 is LGHNT, CDR2 FRNRAP. V was clipped by 6 bases and J by 3 bases, with 11 bases between them. This CDR3 reads CASGPPDDTEAFF. DNA of the CDR3: TGTGCTAGTGGCCCCCCCGATGACACTGAAGCTTTCTTT.

This clonotype came up many times. The rearrangement uses TRBV2 and TRBJ1-6, with 7 bases that match TRBD1. Looked up from germline, CDR1 is SNHLY and CDR2 is FYNNEI. V dropped 6 bases and J dropped 14; count of bases not matched to a gene: 7. This CDR3 comprises 12 residues. This CDR3 is CASSESRGTLHF. CDR3 nucleotides: TGTGCCAGCAGCGAGAGCAGGGGGACCCTCCACTTT.

This clonotype appeared many times. The rearrangement joins TRBV6-1 to TRBJ2-7; 8 bases line up with TRBD1. CDR1 is MNHNS, CDR2 SASEGT, per germline. J was trimmed by 0 bases and V by 5 bases; bases with no gene match: 6. The length of the CDR3 is 15 residues. The CDR3 sequence is CASSPDRVPSYEQYF. CDR3 DNA sequence: TGTGCCAGCAGTCCGGACAGGGTCCCCTCCTACGAGCAGTACTTC.

This clonotype was seen repeatedly, ten times or more. The chain employs TRBV9 and TRBJ1-3, with TRBD1 matching over 7 bases. The CDR3 extends over 20 amino acids. V shed 0 bases and J 0 bases; nucleotides not matched to a gene: 15. CDR1 and CDR2 (germline): SGDLS, YYNGEE. The CDR3 protein is CASSVGPGQSEGTSGNTIYF. CDR3 nucleotides: TGTGCCAGCAGCGTAGGGCCGGGACAGTCGGAGGGGACCTCTGGAAACACCATATATTTT.

About this clonotype itself: Because the CDR3's place on the DNA is in doubt, the DNA is left out and the CDR3 is given as listed by TCRdb. The rearrangement joins TRBV25-1 to TRBJ2-1; the table's TRBD1 call for D was not verified on the DNA. Germline values: CDR1 MGHDK, CDR2 SYGVNS. The CDR3 totals 16 residues, both ends included. CDR3 protein: CACSARIPAEVGLQFF.

At least ten counts were recorded for this clonotype. V usage is TRBV5-6 and J usage is TRBJ1-1; D gene uncertain. This CDR3 has 13 amino acids. The germline V gene has CDR1 SGHDT and CDR2 YYEEEE. The V end lost 2 bases, the J end lost 3 bases, and 8 bases lay between the germline ends. The CDR3 bases are TGTGCCAGCAGCTTTATCAAGTACACTGAAGCTTTCTTT. Translation gives CASSFIKYTEAFF.

This clonotype was detected once. The J gene is TRBJ1-6, the V gene TRBV10-2; a weak D match, TRBD1 (5 bases). Germline CDR1 and CDR2: WSHSY and SAAADI. Trimming removed 2 bases from V and 7 bases from J, with 15 bases in between. The CDR3 has 16 amino acids. The CDR3 nucleotides are TGCGCCAGCAGTGAGAGGTGGGGCGGACCCAATTCACCCCTCCACTTT. This gives the protein CASSERWGGPNSPLHF.

On this clonotype: This could be a read error, since a much larger clone is one nucleotide away. The chain joins TRBV14 to TRBJ2-1; TRBD1 or TRBD2 may be the D gene (7 bases each). V gave up 5 bases and J gave up 5 bases, with 10 bases separating them. This CDR3 has 13 residues. Germline V gene data show CDR1 as SGHDN and CDR2 as FVKESK. Written as DNA, the CDR3 is TGTGCCAGCAGCTCAGGGGGGGACAATGAGCAGTTCTTC. Amino acids: CASSSGGDNEQFF.

This clonotype was observed at least ten times. The chain couples TRBV20-1 to TRBJ1-4; TRBD1 is a possible D gene (6 bases). This CDR3 region has 15 residues. Trimming took off 1 base at V and 6 bases at J, with 15 bases between the two ends. From germline, CDR1 is DFQATT and CDR2 SNEGSKA (reference sequence). The CDR3 spells CSARGRGGRDEKLFF. CDR3 sequence (DNA): TGCAGTGCTAGAGGGAGGGGGGGGCGTGATGAAAAACTGTTTTTT.

The rearrangement uses TRBV12-3 or TRBV12-4 and TRBJ2-3; D is unresolved. V was pared by 5 bases and J by 2 bases, with 8 bases between. The CDR3 loop spans 13 amino acids. CDR3 region: CASSPRATDTQYF. CDR3 DNA: TGTGCCAGCAGTCCCCGAGCCACAGATACGCAGTATTTT.

The chain recombines TRBV29-1 with TRBJ1-1; possible D gene TRBD1, 6 bases. Deletions cut 6 bases from V and 10 bases from J, with 12 bases between. The CDR3 contains 10 residues. Germline-derived CDR1 and CDR2 are SQVTM and ANQGSEA. CDR3 nucleotides: TGCAGCGTCGGGGGGGGGGCAGCTTTCTTT. Its protein is CSVGGGAAFF.

V gene TRBV7-3 combines with J gene TRBJ2-7; 10 bases align to TRBD2. With V trimmed by 2 bases and J by 2 bases, 3 bases remained unmatched. This CDR3 contains 15 residues. Germline V lookup: CDR1 SGHTA, CDR2 FQGTGA. In DNA form, the CDR3 reads TGTGCCAGCAGCTTACCTAGCGGGGGCACCTACGAGCAGTACTTC. Its protein product is CASSLPSGGTYEQYF.